This is a list of T cell receptor beta chains from one sample in a study of blood T cell repertoires in COVID-19. Only in-frame clones appear in the TCRdb table, and some are missing; sequencing was by immunoSEQ multiplex PCR. There are about 380,000 clones in the sample; 70% to 90% occur only once, and more than 0.95% lies in the top ten. Sequenced input: PBMCs or T cells enriched from blood (not recorded which). These receptors all come from a woman younger than 30 who had recovered from COVID-19. CDR3s include the opening cysteine and the closing phenylalanine or tryptophan. The D gene is left open where the match is weak. A row's size may be missing; if present it is once, few, many or a size class.

j_gene,d_gene,v_gene,abundance,CDR3aa,CDR3nt
TRBJ1-1,NA,TRBV7-2,NA,CASSLDRVRTEAFF,TGTGCCAGCAGCTTAGACAGGGTTAGAACTGAAGCTTTCTTT
TRBJ2-7,NA,TRBV18,NA,CASSPSATVYEQYF,TGTGCCAGCTCCCCCTCGGCGACAGTCTACGAGCAGTACTTC
TRBJ1-1,NA,TRBV6-2/TRBV6-3,NA,CASSGDLTGFQAFF,TGTGCCAGCAGCGGAGATCTAACAGGATTTCAAGCTTTCTTT
TRBJ2-1,TRBD1,TRBV10-2,NA,CASSLYNDRGNEQFF,TGCGCCAGCAGTTTATATAATGACAGGGGAAACGAGCAGTTCTTC
TRBJ1-1,NA,TRBV6-5,NA,CASEMNTEAFF,TGTGCATCCGAGATGAACACTGAAGCTTTCTTT
TRBJ1-6,TRBD1,TRBV3-1/TRBV3-2,NA,CASSQGDRGNSPLHF,TGTGCCAGCAGCCAAGGGGACAGGGGAAATTCACCCCTCCACTTT
TRBJ1-4,NA,TRBV5-1,few,CASSPIQRHNEKLFF,TGCGCCAGCAGCCCCATACAGAGACATAATGAAAAACTGTTTTTT
TRBJ2-7,NA,TRBV7-9,once,CASSLSTAGEQYF,TGTGCCAGCAGCTTATCTACGGCCGGGGAGCAGTACTTC
TRBJ1-5,NA,TRBV6-4,NA,CASSLSGVGPQHF,TGTGCCAGCAGTCTGTCAGGGGTCGGGCCCCAGCATTTT
TRBJ1-6,TRBD1,TRBV4-2,NA,CASSQGGQGNSPLHF,TGTGCCAGCAGCCAGGGGGGACAGGGCAATTCACCCCTCCACTTT
TRBJ2-1,NA,TRBV28,once,CASYDRYNEQFF,TGTGCCAGCTACGACAGATACAATGAGCAGTTCTTC
TRBJ1-5,TRBD1,TRBV2,NA,CASRLNRDRDNQPQHF,TGTGCCAGCAGACTAAACCGGGACAGGGACAATCAGCCCCAGCATTTT
TRBJ2-3,NA,TRBV2,NA,CASMEGRSDTQYF,TGTGCCAGCATGGAGGGGAGGTCAGATACGCAGTATTTT
TRBJ1-6,NA,TRBV19,few,CASSIGQSNSPLHF,TGTGCCAGTAGTATTGGTCAGTCTAATTCACCCCTCCACTTT
TRBJ1-2,TRBD1,TRBV30,NA,CAWSGGTGNGYTF,TGTGCCTGGAGTGGTGGGACAGGGAATGGCTACACCTTC
TRBJ1-3,NA,TRBV29-1,NA,CSVLQGTGNTIYF,TGCAGCGTATTACAGGGAACTGGAAACACCATATATTTT
TRBJ1-6,TRBD1,TRBV14,NA,CASSQGQGISSPLHF,TGTGCCAGCAGCCAAGGACAGGGGATAAGTTCACCCCTCCACTTT
TRBJ1-5,TRBD1,TRBV6-5,NA,CASTGGQGIQPQHF,TGTGCCAGCACCGGAGGACAGGGGATTCAGCCCCAGCATTTT
TRBJ1-5,TRBD1,TRBV6-2/TRBV6-3,NA,CASSNDRAGSNQPQHF,TGTGCCAGCAGCAACGACAGGGCAGGTAGCAATCAGCCCCAGCATTTT
TRBJ2-1,TRBD2,TRBV7-3,NA,CASSQRAGQIYNEQFF,TGTGCCAGCAGCCAAAGAGCGGGGCAAATCTACAATGAGCAGTTCTTC
TRBJ1-5,NA,TRBV19,NA,CASSSLGTGGNQPQHF,TGTGCCAGTAGTAGCCTGGGGACGGGGGGCAATCAGCCCCAGCATTTT
TRBJ1-1,TRBD1,TRBV6-5,few,CASSPGGRTEAFF,TGTGCCAGCAGTCCAGGGGGCCGGACTGAAGCTTTCTTT
TRBJ1-6,NA,TRBV12-2,NA,CASRLDWRHHNSPLHF,TGTGCAAGTCGCTTAGATTGGCGGCACCATAATTCACCCCTCCACTTT